Below, 19 T cell receptor beta chains from the same sample are listed, as sequenced in a study of T cells in Graves' hyperthyroidism and ophthalmopathy. Researchers amplified the TCR beta CDR3 regions from RNA transcripts. Carried out on the TCR CDR3, a first-round RT-PCR used the HTBI primer set. TCRdb used MiXCR to reprocess the multiplex PCR reads, holding one entry per CDR3 protein. The profile shows hundreds of thousands of distinct CDR3 sequences, roughly 14% of them singletons. Sequencing input: blood. These receptors were obtained from a man aged 18-30 years with Graves' ophthalmopathy.

This clonotype was counted many times. The V gene is TRBV11-2, the J gene TRBJ2-3; D call uncertain. Trimming cost V 5 bases and J 1 base, with 13 bases left between them. Germline V CDR1 and CDR2: SGHAT, FQNNGV. The CDR3 is 15 amino acids. CDR3 protein: CASSILGGRTDTQYF. CDR3 bases: TGTGCCAGCAGCATTCTTGGCGGCCGCACAGATACGCAGTATTTT.

The CDR3 nucleotides read TGTGCCAGCAGTGAATACAGAGCCTCTGGGGCCAACGTCCTGACTTTC. Protein product: CASSEYRASGANVLTF. The chain has TRBV25-1 and TRBJ2-6; D call uncertain. V lost 0 bases to trimming and J lost 0 bases, with 6 bases between them. The CDR3 has 16 amino acids. CDR1 and CDR2 (germline): MGHDK, SYGVNS.

Comments on this clonotype: Given a much more abundant clone one base away, this may be a read error. The chain has TRBV3-1 and TRBJ2-1; 8 nucleotides align to TRBD1. Germline CDR1 reads LGHDT; CDR2 reads YNNKEL (reference sequence). CDR3 length: 14 residues. Trimming took 1 base from V and 12 from J; bases not matched to a gene: 8. The CDR3 DNA sequence: TGTGCCAGCAGCCAAGGACAGGGGATGGGCGGGCAGTTCTTC. This encodes CASSQGQGMGGQFF.

This clonotype came up once. This may come from a read error, since a much larger clone is one base off. The V and J genes are TRBV5-5 and TRBJ1-2; weak D call: TRBD1 (6 bases). This CDR3 region has 15 residues. Germline CDR1 and CDR2: SGHKS and YYEKEE (reference sequence). CDR3 bases: TGTGTCAGCAGCTTGTCAAGACAGGCCAACTATGGCTACACCTTC. It specifies CVSSLSRQANYGYTF.

This clonotype was counted at least ten times. The rearrangement uses TRBV5-1 and TRBJ2-7; D remains unclear. V gave up 4 bases and J gave up 6 bases, with 14 bases separating them. The CDR3 runs to 13 residues. Germline CDR1 is SGHRS and CDR2 is YFSETQ. CDR3 sequence: CASSDHGDLEQYF. CDR3 sequence (DNA): TGCGCCAGCAGCGATCATGGGGATCTCGAGCAGTACTTC.

The chain recombines TRBV7-2 with TRBJ2-4; D is possibly TRBD2 (5 bases). This CDR3 has 13 residues. Germline V gene lookup returns CDR1 SGHTA and CDR2 FQGNSA. The germline V and J ends were trimmed by 1 base and 15 bases, with 16 bases remaining between them. CDR3 residues: CASSLVAGEIGYF. The CDR3 DNA sequence: TGTGCCAGCAGCTTAGTAGCCGGGGAAATTGGGTACTTC.

This clonotype was seen only a few times. The chain carries TRBV13 and TRBJ2-1, with a tentative D call TRBD1 (5 bases). Trimming stripped 2 bases from V and 7 bases from J, with 9 bases between. The CDR3 has 13 amino acids. Germline V lookup: CDR1 PRHDT, CDR2 FYEKMQ (reference sequence). CDR3 loop: CASSLYGANEQFF. The CDR3 DNA sequence: TGTGCCAGCAGCTTATATGGGGCAAATGAGCAGTTCTTC.

This clonotype showed up many times. The chain couples TRBV30 to TRBJ1-6, with D possibly matching TRBD1 (5 bases). Germline V gene sequence: CDR1 GTSNPN, CDR2 SVGIG (reference sequence). The CDR3 extends over 15 amino acids. V was trimmed by 4 bases and J by 7 bases, leaving 17 bases between them. The CDR3 here is CAWTTGQGQNSPLHF. CDR3 sequence (DNA): TGTGCCTGGACAACCGGACAAGGGCAGAATTCACCCCTCCACTTT.

This clonotype was seen a few times. The V call is TRBV5-1, the J call TRBJ1-2; no definite D call. The CDR3 contains 13 residues. V lost 0 bases, J lost 4 bases, and 7 bases lay in between. Looked up from germline, CDR1 is SGHRS and CDR2 is YFSETQ. CDR3 nucleotide sequence: TGCGCCAGCAGCTTGGAACATATCTATGGCTACACCTTC. Amino acid sequence: CASSLEHIYGYTF. Full variable domain (outside the CDR3, taken from reference TRBV5-1 and TRBJ1-2): KAGVTQTPRYLIKTRGQQVTLSCSPISGHRSVSWYQQTPGQGLQFLFEYFSETQRNKGNFPGRFSGRQFSNSRSEMNVSTLELGDSALYLCASSLEHIYGYTFGSGTRLTVV.

This chain uses TRBV9 with TRBJ2-5; 9 bases map to TRBD1. V lost 3 bases and J lost 4; bases outside the gene matches: 7. Germline V gene data show CDR1 as SGDLS and CDR2 as YYNGEE. This CDR3 region has 15 residues. The CDR3 protein is CASSEGTGKLETQYF. As DNA, the CDR3 is TGTGCCAGCAGCGAGGGGACAGGGAAGTTAGAGACCCAGTACTTC.

V and J are TRBV6-5 and TRBJ2-2; D assignment may be TRBD1 or TRBD2 (5 bases each). The CDR3 covers 18 residues. V shed 2 bases and J shed 2 bases, with 18 bases lying between them. Germline CDR1 reads MNHEY; CDR2 reads SVGAGI. The CDR3 loop is CASSYRFLGESNTGELFF. CDR3 in DNA: TGTGCCAGCAGTTACCGTTTCCTGGGGGAATCTAACACCGGGGAGCTGTTTTTT.

As concerns this clonotype: A read error may explain this, as a much larger clone is one base away. This chain joins TRBV10-1 and TRBJ2-1, with 10 bases matching TRBD2. Per the germline V gene, CDR1 is WNHNN and CDR2 is SYGVQD (reference sequence). This CDR3 has 16 amino acids. CDR3 loop: CASHAKREGYYNERFF. In DNA, the CDR3 is TGCGCCAGCCATGCCAAGCGGGAGGGTTACTACAATGAGCGGTTCTTC.

This clonotype was picked up a small number of times. The J gene is TRBJ1-5, the V gene TRBV12-3 or TRBV12-4, with D unclear. The length of the CDR3 is 12 residues. Between the trimmed V and J ends, which lost 3 bases and 7 bases, there was a span of 7 bases. In DNA, the CDR3 is TGTGCCAGCAGTTTTAGGATGCAGCCCCAGCATTTT. It specifies CASSFRMQPQHF.

Only a few counts were recorded for this clonotype. The V and J genes are TRBV5-1 and TRBJ1-2; the match to TRBD1 covers 10 bases. CDR1 SGHRS and CDR2 YFSETQ come from the germline V gene. The CDR3 consists of 15 residues. The V segment lost 4 bases and the J segment 0 bases; nucleotides outside the gene matches: 3. The CDR3 here is CASSLGTGANYGYTF. DNA for the CDR3: TGCGCCAGCAGCCTCGGGACAGGGGCTAACTATGGCTACACCTTC.

Many counts were recorded for this clonotype. The gene calls are TRBV3-1 and TRBJ2-3; tentatively, D is TRBD1 (7 bases). Trimming took off 4 bases at V and 8 bases at J, with 19 bases between the two ends. The germline V gene encodes CDR1 LGHDT and CDR2 YNNKEL (reference sequence). The CDR3 runs to 15 residues. For the CDR3, the DNA is TGTGCCAGCAGCCTAACAGGGGCCATGCGGGGTACGCAGTATTTT. Translating it yields CASSLTGAMRGTQYF.

This clonotype was counted at least ten times. V is TRBV27 and J is TRBJ2-1; 14 bases agree with TRBD2. The J segment lost 6 bases and the V segment lost 4 bases, leaving 11 bases of the junction unmatched. Per the germline V gene, CDR1 is MNHEY and CDR2 is SMNVEV (reference sequence). CDR3 size: 18 residues. CDR3 coding DNA: TGTGCCAGCAGTTCATCGACTAGCGGGGGGGCCACAGGCAATGAGCAGTTCTTC. Translating it yields CASSSSTSGGATGNEQFF.

This clonotype was seen ten or more times. The gene calls are TRBV5-1 and TRBJ2-1; D is undetermined. The germline CDR1 and CDR2 sequences are SGHRS and YFSETQ. V lost 1 base and J 6 bases, leaving 5 bases between the germline ends. The CDR3 has 12 amino acids. DNA of the CDR3: TGCGCCAGCAGCTTGCCCAGCAATGAGCAGTTCTTC. This codes for CASSLPSNEQFF.

This clonotype occurred a few times. The chain is built from TRBV9 and TRBJ2-7, with 14 positions matching TRBD2. CDR1 and CDR2 (germline): SGDLS, YYNGEE. The CDR3 has 16 residues. Germline trimming cut 2 bases from V and 2 bases from J; bases unmatched to any gene: 3. The CDR3 DNA reads as TGTGCCAGCAGCGTGGGGACTAGCGGGAGTACCTACGAGCAGTACTTC. Translation gives CASSVGTSGSTYEQYF.

V gene TRBV28 combines with J gene TRBJ2-4; TRBD1 matches at 8 bases. V shed 2 bases, J shed 3 bases, and the junction held 6 bases outside the gene matches. Germline assignment: CDR1 MDHEN and CDR2 SYDVKM. The CDR3 extends over 16 amino acids. DNA for the CDR3: TGTGCCAGCAGTTTACGTACAGGGGGTAACAAAAACATTCAGTACTTC. Amino acids: CASSLRTGGNKNIQYF.